This paragraph reports one T cell receptor (beta chain). Its matching antigen is unknown. Using quantitative 5'-RACE with molecular barcodes, the authors made TCR beta libraries. MiXCR was run by TCRdb on the 5' RACE reads, yielding one entry per CDR3 protein. The sample lists a few hundred thousand distinct CDR3 sequences, approximately 20% occurring once. These data belong to a study of CD8 T cells in ankylosing spondylitis. Findings and limits, study-wide: For ankylosing spondylitis blood, a TCR beta motif of several highly homologous variants appeared characteristic. Clones that were linked to disease were CD8+ and were relatively rare in peripheral blood. As reported, disease-linked clones showed significant enrichment in matched ankylosing spondylitis synovial fluid.

The germline gives CDR1 MGHRA, CDR2 YSYEKL. The CDR3 length is 17 residues. Deletions cut 3 bases from V and 0 bases from J, with 12 bases between. The sequenced sample consisted of blood, either unsorted or a sorted T cell fraction (not recorded which). J is TRBJ1-6 and V is TRBV4-1; weak D call: TRBD1 (6 bases). The TCR was taken from a male donor with ankylosing spondylitis. The CDR3, as DNA: TGCGCCAGCAGCCAGACAGGTCCTAGCTCCTATAATTCACCCCTCCACTTT. Translating it yields CASSQTGPSSYNSPLHF.